Shown below are 28 T cell receptor beta chains from a single sample sequenced in a study of vaccination and CD4 T cells after COVID-19. Indicated treatment: approximately nine-day PBMC culture with coronavirus spike peptide pools or control peptides (ViraFEST assay). One should note that the unexposed donor's CD4+ T cells were collected before the COVID-19 pandemic (2011-2018). Cultured CD4+ T-cell DNA underwent Oncomine TCR Beta short-read sequencing. TCRdb passed the PCR reads through MiXCR, listing each CDR3 protein once. The sample lists about 4,600 distinct CDR3 sequences, 50% to 75% occurring once. These receptors lack a known antigen. Material for sequencing was CD4+ T cells from blood, cultured in vitro. All receptors derive from a human donor in good health.

The J gene is TRBJ2-5, the V gene TRBV11-1; 8 bases agree with TRBD2. This CDR3 has 16 residues. The germline gives CDR1 SGHAT, CDR2 FQDESV (reference sequence). After removal of 2 bases from V and 4 bases from J, the junction contained 9 bases not matched to a gene. This chain's CDR3 is CASSLIRGAGGETQYF. In DNA form, the CDR3 reads TGTGCCAGCAGCTTAATTCGGGGGGCGGGAGGAGAGACCCAGTACTTC.

The chain is built from TRBV19 and TRBJ2-3; D gene uncertain. Germline V gene sequence: CDR1 LNHDA, CDR2 SQIVND (reference sequence). Trimming took 2 bases from V and 2 from J, leaving 5 bases between them. The CDR3 sequence is 13 residues long. CDR3 region: CASSILLTDTQYF. In DNA form, the CDR3 reads TGTGCCAGTAGTATACTGCTCACAGATACGCAGTATTTT.

The chain joins TRBV12-3 or TRBV12-4 to TRBJ2-3; D remains unclear. The V gene lost 6 bases and the J gene lost 4 bases, with 14 bases spanning the gap. The length of the CDR3 is 14 residues. The CDR3 nucleotides read TGTGCCAGCAGCCCCCCATTTGATGCAGATACGCAGTATTTT. This codes for CASSPPFDADTQYF.

The chain links TRBV7-2 to TRBJ2-1; 7 bases are a match to TRBD2. CDR3 length equals 15 residues. The germline gives CDR1 SGHTA, CDR2 FQGNSA. The V and J ends lost 1 base and 3 bases, in that order; junction bases with no gene match: 3. This CDR3 is CASSLEGGGYNEQFF. CDR3 bases: TGTGCCAGCAGCTTAGAGGGCGGGGGCTACAATGAGCAGTTCTTC.

J is TRBJ2-1 and V is TRBV27, with 7 bases that match TRBD2. The CDR3 is 17 residues long. V lost 4 bases and J lost 3; bases outside the gene matches: 12. Germline CDR1 MNHEY, CDR2 SMNVEV (reference sequence). The CDR3 DNA reads TGTGCCAGCAGTTCTCTCTTTGGGTTAGCGGGCTACAATGAGCAGTTCTTC. Translated, it gives CASSSLFGLAGYNEQFF.

This clonotype is termed large (0.1 to 1%). The chain joins TRBV7-8 to TRBJ1-2; 8 nucleotides align to TRBD1. Unmatched junction bases numbered 4, after V lost 1 base and J lost 3 bases. The CDR3 is 15 residues long. In germline, CDR1 is SGHVS, CDR2 FQNEAQ. The CDR3, as DNA: TGTGCCAGCAGCTTAGGACAGGGGTCCTACTATGGCTACACCTTC. Its translation: CASSLGQGSYYGYTF.

V and J are TRBV24-1 and TRBJ2-1, with 8 nucleotides matching TRBD1. The germline V gene encodes CDR1 KGHDR and CDR2 SFDVKD. With V trimmed by 3 bases and J by 2 bases, 5 bases remained unmatched. The CDR3 sequence is 16 residues long. The CDR3: CATSDPQGAPYNEQFF. CDR3 in DNA: TGTGCCACCAGTGATCCCCAGGGGGCCCCCTACAATGAGCAGTTCTTC.

This chain connects TRBV10-1 to TRBJ2-2; D is ambiguous. This CDR3 is built from 12 residues. Trimming removed 6 bases from V and 7 bases from J, with 9 bases in between. Germline V CDR1 and CDR2: WNHNN, SYGVQD (reference sequence). The CDR3 nucleotides are TGCGCCAGCAGCTTAGGATTCGGGGAGCTGTTTTTT. As protein: CASSLGFGELFF.

This rearrangement joins TRBV20-1 to TRBJ1-6; 9 bases line up with TRBD1. This CDR3 comprises 14 residues. The V gene end was trimmed by 6 bases and the J gene end by 6 bases; junction bases not matched to a gene: 6. Germline loops: CDR1 DFQATT, CDR2 SNEGSKA (reference sequence). CDR3 protein: CSAGTGFSNSPLHF. DNA for the CDR3: TGCAGTGCGGGGACAGGGTTCAGTAATTCACCCCTCCACTTT.

CDR3 amino acids: CASSRTSTSYEQYF. The DNA of the CDR3 is TGTGCCAGCAGTCGGACGTCGACCTCCTACGAGCAGTACTTC. The rearrangement uses TRBV6-4 and TRBJ2-7; no clear D gene. The germline CDR1 and CDR2 sequences are MRHNA and SNTAGT. V shed 5 bases and J shed 0 bases, with 11 bases lying between them. CDR3 length: 14 residues.

This rearrangement joins TRBV7-9 to TRBJ2-3, with D unresolved. The CDR3 length is 15 residues. Deletions cut 1 base from V and 2 bases from J, with 10 bases between. Germline CDR1 reads SEHNR; CDR2 reads FQNEAQ (reference sequence). The CDR3 loop is CASSLGVAPTDTQYF. The CDR3 coding sequence is TGTGCCAGCAGCTTAGGAGTAGCCCCCACAGATACGCAGTATTTT.

This chain links TRBV2 with TRBJ1-2; the D is unclear. This CDR3 spans 15 amino acids. The V gene's germline CDR1 is SNHLY and CDR2 FYNNEI. The V and J ends lost 6 bases and 8 bases respectively, with 22 bases between them. The CDR3 reads CASRVFGSWSWGYTF. In nucleotides, the CDR3 is TGTGCCAGCAGGGTTTTTGGCAGCTGGAGTTGGGGCTACACCTTC.

The rearrangement uses TRBV27 and TRBJ2-5; TRBD2 agrees at 7 bases. From germline, CDR1 is MNHEY and CDR2 SMNVEV (reference sequence). With V trimmed by 4 bases and J by 5 bases, 7 bases remained unmatched. The CDR3 loop spans 14 amino acids. Here the CDR3 reads CASSSIREVETQYF. In nucleotides, the CDR3 is TGTGCCAGCAGTTCCATCCGGGAGGTCGAGACCCAGTACTTC.

The chain is built from TRBV24-1 and TRBJ1-3; possibly TRBD1 for D (5 bases). The CDR3 contains 14 residues. The germline V and J ends were trimmed by 3 bases and 2 bases, with 7 bases remaining between them. CDR1 and CDR2 (germline): KGHDR, SFDVKD. CDR3 protein: CATSDGGAGNTIYF. The CDR3 region has the DNA TGTGCCACCAGTGATGGGGGGGCTGGAAACACCATATATTTT.

The CDR3 coding sequence is TGTGCCAGCAGTTATCCGACAGGGGGCAACGGCTACACCTTC. This sequence encodes CASSYPTGGNGYTF. The chain combines TRBV6-5 with TRBJ1-2, with 10 bases identical to TRBD1. This CDR3 region has 14 residues. After removal of 3 bases from V and 8 bases from J, the junction contained 6 bases not matched to a gene. CDR1 is MNHEY and CDR2 is SVGAGI in the germline V gene.

The chain is built from TRBV10-2 and TRBJ2-7; TRBD1 is a possible D gene (6 bases). Trimming pared 5 bases from V and 4 bases from J, leaving 15 bases between. Germline-derived CDR1 and CDR2 are WSHSY and SAAADI. This CDR3 spans 14 amino acids. This CDR3 is CASSPQGPLYEQYF. CDR3 nucleotides: TGCGCCAGCAGTCCCCAGGGGCCCTTGTACGAGCAGTACTTC.

The V call is TRBV12-3 or TRBV12-4, the J call TRBJ2-7, with D perhaps given as TRBD1 or TRBD2 (6 bases each). The CDR3 consists of 14 residues. Trimming took off 8 bases at V and 4 bases at J, with 18 bases between the two ends. This CDR3 is CASRLDGGGYEQYF. In nucleotides, the CDR3 is TGTGCCAGCCGCTTGGACGGAGGGGGGTACGAGCAGTACTTC.

This clonotype was seen more than once but under ten times. V is TRBV6-1 and J is TRBJ1-5, with 7 nucleotides matching TRBD1. Losses at the gene ends were 7 bases for V and 1 base for J; bases not matched to a gene: 7. Germline loops: CDR1 MNHNS, CDR2 SASEGT. This CDR3 spans 15 amino acids. CDR3 nucleotide sequence: TGTGCCAGCAACCCACAGGGGAGAAGCAATCAGCCCCAGCATTTT. Translating it yields CASNPQGRSNQPQHF.

The chain links TRBV10-3 to TRBJ2-2; TRBD2 aligns across 10 bases. The germline V gene encodes CDR1 ENHRY and CDR2 SYGVKD. J gave up 4 bases and V 5 bases, and 4 bases lay outside the gene matches. CDR3 length: 15 amino acids. Here the CDR3 DNA reads TGTGCCATCAGTCAGCGGGAGGGTGGCACCGGGGAGCTGTTTTTT. Amino acid sequence: CAISQREGGTGELFF.

The chain employs TRBV30 and TRBJ1-1, with a weak D call TRBD1 (5 bases). V was clipped by 0 bases and J by 4 bases, with 18 bases between them. Germline V CDR1 and CDR2: GTSNPN, SVGIG (reference sequence). The CDR3 consists of 16 residues. The CDR3 DNA reads TGTGCCTGGAGTGTATGGGGGACGGGGTCGGGCACTGAAGCTTTCTTT. Translating gives CAWSVWGTGSGTEAFF. Looking up the rest from reference TRBV30 and TRBJ1-1 gives the full variable domain: SQTIHQWPATLVQPVGSPLSLECTVEGTSNPNLYWYRQAAGRGLQLLFYSVGIGQISSEVPQNLSASRPQDRQFILSSKKLLLSDSGFYLCAWSVWGTGSGTEAFFGQGTRLTVV.

This clonotype was detected only once. This sequence joins TRBV12-3 or TRBV12-4 and TRBJ2-7; D tentatively fits TRBD1 or TRBD2 (5 bases each). Trimming stripped 7 bases from V and 6 bases from J, with 19 bases between. The CDR3 has 14 amino acids. CDR3 residues: CASNAEGRLTEQYF. For the CDR3, the DNA is TGTGCCAGCAACGCCGAGGGACGATTAACCGAGCAGTACTTC.

The chain carries TRBV7-2 and TRBJ1-4, with D uncertain. The CDR3 has 13 residues. Germline V gene lookup returns CDR1 SGHTA and CDR2 FQGNSA. The ends were cut back, 5 bases at V and 10 bases at J, with 14 bases in the middle. The chain's CDR3 is CASSPGGWGKLFF. CDR3 bases: TGTGCCAGCAGCCCGGGCGGGTGGGGAAAACTGTTTTTT.

J is TRBJ2-7 and V is TRBV19; the match to TRBD1 covers 9 bases. Losses at the gene ends were 1 base for V and 2 bases for J; bases not matched to a gene: 6. Germline loops: CDR1 LNHDA, CDR2 SQIVND (reference sequence). The CDR3 is 16 amino acids. The CDR3 is CASSIAPGTGPYEQYF. DNA for the CDR3: TGTGCCAGTAGTATAGCTCCCGGGACAGGGCCCTACGAGCAGTACTTC.

This clonotype was observed a handful of times. This rearrangement joins TRBV7-2 to TRBJ1-6; maybe TRBD1 (5 bases). Looked up from germline, CDR1 is SGHTA and CDR2 is FQGNSA. Trimming pared 1 base from V and 14 bases from J, leaving 18 bases between. There are 15 residues in the CDR3. CDR3 nucleotide sequence: TGTGCCAGCAGCTTAGGCGAGAGGGGAGGTGGCACCCTCCACTTT. Its translation: CASSLGERGGGTLHF.

This clonotype was seen a few times. This chain links TRBV7-2 with TRBJ1-2; no definite D call. This CDR3 is 13 amino acids long. Germline V gene lookup returns CDR1 SGHTA and CDR2 FQGNSA. V was clipped by 7 bases and J by 2 bases, with 11 bases between them. The CDR3 nucleotides read TGTGCCAGCACACGTGGGCAGAACTATGGCTACACCTTC. Translating it yields CASTRGQNYGYTF.

This rearrangement joins TRBV27 to TRBJ1-1; 7 positions agree with TRBD1. Germline trimming cut 9 bases from V and 0 bases from J; bases unmatched to any gene: 7. The CDR3 is 14 amino acids. CDR1 is MNHEY, CDR2 SMNVEV, per germline (reference sequence). The CDR3 bases are TGTGCCAGTTCCAGACAGGGCTTGAACACTGAAGCTTTCTTT. As protein: CASSRQGLNTEAFF.

The V call is TRBV20-1, the J call TRBJ2-7; 7 positions agree with TRBD2. The CDR3 covers 13 residues. V trimming: 3 bases; J trimming: 2 bases; junction bases outside the gene matches: 4. Germline loops: CDR1 DFQATT, CDR2 SNEGSKA (reference sequence). CDR3 DNA: TGCAGTGCTAGTTTGGCGGGAGCCTACGAGCAGTACTTC. Protein: CSASLAGAYEQYF.

This chain connects TRBV6-2 or TRBV6-3 to TRBJ2-3; weak D call: TRBD1 (6 bases). The germline V and J ends were trimmed by 2 bases and 4 bases, with 19 bases remaining between them. The CDR3 loop spans 17 amino acids. Germline lookup yields CDR1 MNHEY and CDR2 SVGEGT. In nucleotides, the CDR3 is TGTGCCAGCAGTTACGGGGTGGGGGCTATACGAGCAGATACGCAGTATTTT. It encodes CASSYGVGAIRADTQYF.